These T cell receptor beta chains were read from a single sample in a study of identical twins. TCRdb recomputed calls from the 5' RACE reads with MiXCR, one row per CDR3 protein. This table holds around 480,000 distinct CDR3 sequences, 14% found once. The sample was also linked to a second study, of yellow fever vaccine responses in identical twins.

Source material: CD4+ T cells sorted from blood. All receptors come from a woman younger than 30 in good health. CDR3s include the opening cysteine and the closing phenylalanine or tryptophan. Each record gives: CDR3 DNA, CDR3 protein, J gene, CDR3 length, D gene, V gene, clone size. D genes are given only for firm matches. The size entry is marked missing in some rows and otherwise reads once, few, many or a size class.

cdr3_nt: TGCAGTGCTAGGAGGGCGGGATGGGACTCCTACAATGAGCAGTTCTTC
cdr3_aa: CSARRAGWDSYNEQFF
j_call: TRBJ2-1
cdr3_length: 16
d_call: NA
v_call: TRBV20-1
clone_size: few

cdr3_nt: TGTGCCAGCAGCTACCCGGGCCAAGTCCGTGAGCAGTTCTTC
cdr3_aa: CASSYPGQVREQFF
j_call: TRBJ2-1
cdr3_length: 14
d_call: NA
v_call: TRBV11-3
clone_size: few

cdr3_nt: TGTGCCAGCAGTGAATGGGGGACCGGGGAGCTGTTTTTT
cdr3_aa: CASSEWGTGELFF
j_call: TRBJ2-2
cdr3_length: 13
d_call: NA
v_call: TRBV6-1
clone_size: NA

cdr3_nt: TGTGCCAGCAGCCGCACCAGCTCCAGTTCCTACGAGCAGTACTTC
cdr3_aa: CASSRTSSSSYEQYF
j_call: TRBJ2-7
cdr3_length: 15
d_call: NA
v_call: TRBV7-2
clone_size: few

cdr3_nt: TGCAGCGTTTGGACAGGGTTAGAGACCCAGTACTTC
cdr3_aa: CSVWTGLETQYF
j_call: TRBJ2-5
cdr3_length: 12
d_call: TRBD1
v_call: TRBV29-1
clone_size: NA

cdr3_nt: TGTGCCAGCAGTCCCATAGGACCGCTCTCTGGAAACACCATATATTTT
cdr3_aa: CASSPIGPLSGNTIYF
j_call: TRBJ1-3
cdr3_length: 16
d_call: NA
v_call: TRBV6-1
clone_size: few

cdr3_nt: TGCAGTGCTAGAGATAATCGGGGAGGCTTTGAAGGCTACACCTTC
cdr3_aa: CSARDNRGGFEGYTF
j_call: TRBJ1-2
cdr3_length: 15
d_call: NA
v_call: TRBV20-1
clone_size: NA

cdr3_nt: TGTGCCAGCAGTCACCCAGCAGGAATCAACTATGGCTACACCTTC
cdr3_aa: CASSHPAGINYGYTF
j_call: TRBJ1-2
cdr3_length: 15
d_call: NA
v_call: TRBV6-5
clone_size: few

cdr3_nt: TGCAGTGCAAGGACTAGCGGGGGCAACACCGGGGAGCTGTTTTTT
cdr3_aa: CSARTSGGNTGELFF
j_call: TRBJ2-2
cdr3_length: 15
d_call: TRBD2
v_call: TRBV20-1
clone_size: NA

cdr3_nt: TGCGCCAGCAGCCAAGGACAGTACTACGAGCAGTACTTC
cdr3_aa: CASSQGQYYEQYF
j_call: TRBJ2-7
cdr3_length: 13
d_call: NA
v_call: TRBV4-1
clone_size: few

cdr3_nt: TGTGCCCGCAGTCCCACGACAGGGGGTTGGTCTGGGGCCAACGTCCTGACTTTC
cdr3_aa: CARSPTTGGWSGANVLTF
j_call: TRBJ2-6
cdr3_length: 18
d_call: TRBD1
v_call: TRBV3-1
clone_size: NA

cdr3_nt: TGTGCCAGCAGTTTATTGGCGGGAGCCCTCTACGAGCAGTACTTC
cdr3_aa: CASSLLAGALYEQYF
j_call: TRBJ2-7
cdr3_length: 15
d_call: TRBD2
v_call: TRBV27
clone_size: many

cdr3_nt: TGTGCCAGCAGCCCCCAGGCGGGACCCCTCACAGATACGCAGTATTTT
cdr3_aa: CASSPQAGPLTDTQYF
j_call: TRBJ2-3
cdr3_length: 16
d_call: NA
v_call: TRBV12-3/TRBV12-4
clone_size: few

cdr3_nt: TGTGCCACCAGTGATTATAGAAACGAGCAGTACTTC
cdr3_aa: CATSDYRNEQYF
j_call: TRBJ2-7
cdr3_length: 12
d_call: NA
v_call: TRBV24-1
clone_size: few

cdr3_nt: TGCGCCAGCAGCTTGGGTGTCCGGGGGACAGGAGACAATGAGCAGTTCTTC
cdr3_aa: CASSLGVRGTGDNEQFF
j_call: TRBJ2-1
cdr3_length: 17
d_call: TRBD1
v_call: TRBV5-1
clone_size: few

cdr3_nt: TGTGCCAGCAGCTTGGGAGGCAGGCCCTACTATGGCTACACCTTC
cdr3_aa: CASSLGGRPYYGYTF
j_call: TRBJ1-2
cdr3_length: 15
d_call: NA
v_call: TRBV5-6
clone_size: few

cdr3_nt: TGCAGCGGGGGACAGGGGGCGGCGGAGCAGTACTTC
cdr3_aa: CSGGQGAAEQYF
j_call: TRBJ2-7
cdr3_length: 12
d_call: TRBD1
v_call: TRBV29-1
clone_size: NA

cdr3_nt: TGTGTCAGCATTCGAGCAGGCGCATACACAGATACGCAGTATTTT
cdr3_aa: CVSIRAGAYTDTQYF
j_call: TRBJ2-3
cdr3_length: 15
d_call: NA
v_call: TRBV6-2/TRBV6-3
clone_size: NA

cdr3_nt: TGCGCCAGCAGCTTTAGCGGGGGGCTCAACGAGCAGTACTTC
cdr3_aa: CASSFSGGLNEQYF
j_call: TRBJ2-7
cdr3_length: 14
d_call: TRBD2
v_call: TRBV5-1
clone_size: NA

cdr3_nt: TGTGCCAGCAGTCATTCGGGCCCCTACGAGCAGTACTTC
cdr3_aa: CASSHSGPYEQYF
j_call: TRBJ2-7
cdr3_length: 13
d_call: NA
v_call: TRBV7-9
clone_size: NA

cdr3_nt: TGTGCCAGCAGCAAACAGGGCGGCAAAAACATTCAGTACTTC
cdr3_aa: CASSKQGGKNIQYF
j_call: TRBJ2-4
cdr3_length: 14
d_call: NA
v_call: TRBV7-8
clone_size: many

cdr3_nt: TGTGCCAGCAGCTTAGGGGGGGCCAAAAATGGCGGGGAGCTGTTTTTT
cdr3_aa: CASSLGGAKNGGELFF
j_call: TRBJ2-2
cdr3_length: 16
d_call: NA
v_call: TRBV11-2
clone_size: many

cdr3_nt: TGTGCCAGCATTTCCAGACTAGCGGCAAGCACAGATACGCAGTATTTT
cdr3_aa: CASISRLAASTDTQYF
j_call: TRBJ2-3
cdr3_length: 16
d_call: TRBD2
v_call: TRBV6-5
clone_size: NA